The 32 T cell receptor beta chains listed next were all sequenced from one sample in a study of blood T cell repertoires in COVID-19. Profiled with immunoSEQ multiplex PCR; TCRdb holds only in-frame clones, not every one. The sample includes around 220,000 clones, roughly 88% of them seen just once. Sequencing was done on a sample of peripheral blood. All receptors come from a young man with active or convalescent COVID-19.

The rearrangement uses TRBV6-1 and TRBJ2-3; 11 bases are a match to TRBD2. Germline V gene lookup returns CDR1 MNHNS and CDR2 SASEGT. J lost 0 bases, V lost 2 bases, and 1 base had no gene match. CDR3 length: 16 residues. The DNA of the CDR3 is TGTGCCAGCAGTGAATGGACTAGCGGGAGCACAGATACGCAGTATTTT. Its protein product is CASSEWTSGSTDTQYF.

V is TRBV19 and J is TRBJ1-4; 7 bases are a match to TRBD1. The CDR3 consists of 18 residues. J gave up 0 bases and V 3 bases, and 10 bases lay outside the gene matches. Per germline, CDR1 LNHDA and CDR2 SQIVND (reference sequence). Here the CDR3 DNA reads TGTGCCAGTAGTATCTCCTGGACAGGTTTCGCAACTAATGAAAAACTGTTTTTT. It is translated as CASSISWTGFATNEKLFF.

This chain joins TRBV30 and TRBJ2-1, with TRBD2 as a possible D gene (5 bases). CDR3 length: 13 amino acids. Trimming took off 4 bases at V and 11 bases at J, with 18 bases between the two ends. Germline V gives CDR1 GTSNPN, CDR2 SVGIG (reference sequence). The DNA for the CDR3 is TGTGCCTGGATATCTTTAACGGCGGGTAAGCAGTTCTTC. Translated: CAWISLTAGKQFF.

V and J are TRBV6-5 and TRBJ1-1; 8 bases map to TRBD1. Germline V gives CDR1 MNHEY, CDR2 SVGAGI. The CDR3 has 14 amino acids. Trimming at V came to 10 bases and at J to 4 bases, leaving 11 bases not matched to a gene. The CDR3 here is CATTGQGRITEAFF. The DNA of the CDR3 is TGTGCCACCACTGGACAGGGTCGGATCACTGAAGCTTTCTTT.

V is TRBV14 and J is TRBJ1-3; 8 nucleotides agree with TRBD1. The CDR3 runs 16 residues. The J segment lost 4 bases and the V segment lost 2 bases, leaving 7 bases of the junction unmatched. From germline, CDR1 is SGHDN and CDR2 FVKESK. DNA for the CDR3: TGTGCCAGCAGCCAATTAGGACAGGGCGGCGGAAACACCATATATTTT. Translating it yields CASSQLGQGGGNTIYF.

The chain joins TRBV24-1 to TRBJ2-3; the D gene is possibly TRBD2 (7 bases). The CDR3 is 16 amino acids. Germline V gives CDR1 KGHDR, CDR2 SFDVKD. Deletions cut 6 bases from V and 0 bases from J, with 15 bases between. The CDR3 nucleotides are TGTGCCACCAGTTGGAAGGGGGGGCTTAGCACAGATACGCAGTATTTT. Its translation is CATSWKGGLSTDTQYF.

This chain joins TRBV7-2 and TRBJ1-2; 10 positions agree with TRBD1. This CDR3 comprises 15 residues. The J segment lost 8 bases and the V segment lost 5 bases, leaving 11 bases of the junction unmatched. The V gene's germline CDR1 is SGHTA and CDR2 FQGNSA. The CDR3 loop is CASSLEPGQGKGYTF. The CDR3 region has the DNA TGTGCCAGCAGCCTTGAACCGGGACAGGGGAAGGGCTACACCTTC.

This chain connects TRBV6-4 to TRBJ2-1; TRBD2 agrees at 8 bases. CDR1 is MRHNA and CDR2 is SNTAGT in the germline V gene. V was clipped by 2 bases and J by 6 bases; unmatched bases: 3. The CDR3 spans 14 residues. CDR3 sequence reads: CASSDSGSSNEQFF. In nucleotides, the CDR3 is TGTGCCAGCAGTGACAGCGGGAGTAGCAATGAGCAGTTCTTC.

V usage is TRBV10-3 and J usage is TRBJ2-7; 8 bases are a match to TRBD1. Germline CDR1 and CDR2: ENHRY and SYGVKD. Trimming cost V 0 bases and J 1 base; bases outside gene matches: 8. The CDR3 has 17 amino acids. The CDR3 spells CAISESPSDRASYEQYF. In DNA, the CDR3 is TGTGCCATCAGTGAGTCCCCGTCGGACAGGGCGTCCTACGAGCAGTACTTC.

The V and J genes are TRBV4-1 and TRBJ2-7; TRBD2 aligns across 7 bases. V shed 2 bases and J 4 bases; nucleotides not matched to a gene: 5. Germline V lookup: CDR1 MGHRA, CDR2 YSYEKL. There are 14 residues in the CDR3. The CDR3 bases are TGCGCCAGCAGCCAAATCCCTAGCGGTTACGAGCAGTACTTC. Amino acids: CASSQIPSGYEQYF.

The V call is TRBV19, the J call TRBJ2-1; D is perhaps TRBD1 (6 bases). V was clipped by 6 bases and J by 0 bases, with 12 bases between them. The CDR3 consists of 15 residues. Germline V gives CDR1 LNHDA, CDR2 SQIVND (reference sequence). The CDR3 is CASSVQGSSYNEQFF. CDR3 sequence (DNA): TGTGCCAGTAGCGTCCAGGGGAGCTCCTACAATGAGCAGTTCTTC.

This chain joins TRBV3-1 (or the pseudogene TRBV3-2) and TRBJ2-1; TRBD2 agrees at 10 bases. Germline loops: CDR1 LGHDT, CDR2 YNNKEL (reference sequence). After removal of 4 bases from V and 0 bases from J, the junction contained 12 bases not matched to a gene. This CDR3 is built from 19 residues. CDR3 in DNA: TGTGCCAGCAGCCCCCGGACTAGCGGACTCAGGAGCTCCTACAATGAGCAGTTCTTC. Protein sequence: CASSPRTSGLRSSYNEQFF.

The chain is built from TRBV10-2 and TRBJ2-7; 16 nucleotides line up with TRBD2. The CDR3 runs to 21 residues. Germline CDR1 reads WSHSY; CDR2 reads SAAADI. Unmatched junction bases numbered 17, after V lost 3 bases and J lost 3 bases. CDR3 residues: CASSDPHGTSGRAWRSYEQYF. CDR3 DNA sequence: TGCGCCAGCAGTGACCCACACGGGACTAGCGGGAGGGCCTGGCGTAGCTACGAGCAGTACTTC.

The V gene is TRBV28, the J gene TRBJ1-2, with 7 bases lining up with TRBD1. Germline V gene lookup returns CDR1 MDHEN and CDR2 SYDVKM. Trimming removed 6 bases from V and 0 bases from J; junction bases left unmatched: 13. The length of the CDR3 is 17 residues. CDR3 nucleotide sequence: TGTGCCAGCAGAACAGACTACAGGGGTACGGCTAACTATGGCTACACCTTC. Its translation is CASRTDYRGTANYGYTF.

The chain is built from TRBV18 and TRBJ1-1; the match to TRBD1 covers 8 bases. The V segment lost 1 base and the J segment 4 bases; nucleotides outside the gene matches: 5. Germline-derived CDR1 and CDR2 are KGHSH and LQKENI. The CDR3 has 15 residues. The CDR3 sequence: CASSPRQGAATEAFF. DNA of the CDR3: TGTGCCAGCTCACCACGTCAGGGGGCGGCCACTGAAGCTTTCTTT.

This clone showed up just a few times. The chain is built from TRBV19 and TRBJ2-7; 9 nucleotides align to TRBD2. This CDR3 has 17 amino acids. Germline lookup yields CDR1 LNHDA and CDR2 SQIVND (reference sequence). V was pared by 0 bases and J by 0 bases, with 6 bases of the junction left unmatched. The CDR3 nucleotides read TGTGCCAGTAGTATAGACCACAGTAGCGGGAGCTCCTACGAGCAGTACTTC. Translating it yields CASSIDHSSGSSYEQYF.

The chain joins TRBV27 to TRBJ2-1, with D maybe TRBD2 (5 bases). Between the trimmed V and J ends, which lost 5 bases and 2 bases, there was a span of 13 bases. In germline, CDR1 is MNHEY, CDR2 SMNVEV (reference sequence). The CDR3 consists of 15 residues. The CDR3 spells CASSPLRVAYNEQFF. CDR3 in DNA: TGTGCCAGCAGTCCCTTGAGGGTAGCCTACAATGAGCAGTTCTTC.

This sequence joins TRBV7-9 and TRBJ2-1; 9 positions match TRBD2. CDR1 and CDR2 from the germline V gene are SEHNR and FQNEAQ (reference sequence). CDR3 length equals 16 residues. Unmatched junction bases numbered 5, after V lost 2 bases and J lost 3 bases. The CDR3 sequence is CASSLSLAGSYNEQFF. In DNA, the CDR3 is TGTGCCAGCAGCTTATCGCTAGCGGGAAGCTACAATGAGCAGTTCTTC.

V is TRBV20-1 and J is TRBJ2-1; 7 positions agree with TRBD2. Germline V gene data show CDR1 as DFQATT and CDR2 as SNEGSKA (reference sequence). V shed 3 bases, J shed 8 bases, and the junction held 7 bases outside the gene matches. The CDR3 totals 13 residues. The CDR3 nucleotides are TGCAGTGCTAGTAGGGCGGGAGCCCATGAGCAGTTCTTC. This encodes CSASRAGAHEQFF.

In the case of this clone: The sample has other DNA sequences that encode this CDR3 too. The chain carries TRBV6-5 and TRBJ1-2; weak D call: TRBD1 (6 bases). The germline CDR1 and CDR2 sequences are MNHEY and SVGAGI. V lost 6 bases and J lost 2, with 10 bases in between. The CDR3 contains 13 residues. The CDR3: CASRTGTNYGYTF. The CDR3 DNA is TGTGCCAGCAGGACCGGGACAAACTATGGCTACACCTTC.

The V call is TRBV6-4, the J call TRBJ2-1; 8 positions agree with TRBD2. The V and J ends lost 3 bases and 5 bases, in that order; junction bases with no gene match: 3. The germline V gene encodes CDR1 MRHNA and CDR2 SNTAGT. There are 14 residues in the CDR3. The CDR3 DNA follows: TGTGCCAGCAGTGAAAGCGGGGGTAACAATGAGCAGTTCTTC. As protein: CASSESGGNNEQFF.

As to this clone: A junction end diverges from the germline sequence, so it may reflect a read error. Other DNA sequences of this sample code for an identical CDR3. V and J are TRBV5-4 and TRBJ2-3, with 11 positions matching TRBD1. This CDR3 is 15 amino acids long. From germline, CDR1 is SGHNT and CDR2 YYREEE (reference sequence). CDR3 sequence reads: CASSPGQGGTDTQYF. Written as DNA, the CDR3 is TGTGCCAGCAGCCCGGGACAGGGGGGCACGGATACGCAGTATTTT.

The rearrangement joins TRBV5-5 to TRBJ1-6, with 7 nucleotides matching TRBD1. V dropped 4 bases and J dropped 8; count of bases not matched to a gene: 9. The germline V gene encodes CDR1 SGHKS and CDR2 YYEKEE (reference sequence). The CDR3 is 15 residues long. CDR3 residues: CASSRTRDRDSPLHF. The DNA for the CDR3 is TGTGCCAGCAGCCGTACCCGGGACAGAGATTCACCCCTCCACTTT.

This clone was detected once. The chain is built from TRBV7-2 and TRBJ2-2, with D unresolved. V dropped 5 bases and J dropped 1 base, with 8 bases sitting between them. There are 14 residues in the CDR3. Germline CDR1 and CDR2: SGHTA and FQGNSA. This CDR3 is CASSTTRNTGELFF. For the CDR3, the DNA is TGTGCCAGCAGCACGACACGGAACACCGGGGAGCTGTTTTTT.

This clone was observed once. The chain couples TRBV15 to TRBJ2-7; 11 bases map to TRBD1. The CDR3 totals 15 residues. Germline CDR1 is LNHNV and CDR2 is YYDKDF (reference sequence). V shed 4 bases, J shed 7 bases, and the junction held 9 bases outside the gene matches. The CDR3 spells CATSIYGQGAREQYF. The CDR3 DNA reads TGTGCCACCAGCATCTACGGACAGGGGGCGCGGGAGCAGTACTTC.

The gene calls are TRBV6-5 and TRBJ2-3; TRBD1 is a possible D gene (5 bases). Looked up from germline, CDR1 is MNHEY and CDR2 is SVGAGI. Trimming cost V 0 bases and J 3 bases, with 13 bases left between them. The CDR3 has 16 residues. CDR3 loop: CASSYSVGQGTDTQYF. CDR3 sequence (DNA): TGTGCCAGCAGTTACTCGGTCGGGCAGGGAACAGATACGCAGTATTTT.

CDR3 in amino acids: CASSLAPGQGYTF. The CDR3 DNA reads as TGCGCCAGCAGCTTGGCCCCAGGGCAGGGCTACACCTTC. J is TRBJ1-2 and V is TRBV5-1, with D possibly matching TRBD1 (5 bases). The CDR3 extends over 13 amino acids. Germline V lookup: CDR1 SGHRS, CDR2 YFSETQ. Trimming took 0 bases from V and 8 from J, leaving 11 bases between them.

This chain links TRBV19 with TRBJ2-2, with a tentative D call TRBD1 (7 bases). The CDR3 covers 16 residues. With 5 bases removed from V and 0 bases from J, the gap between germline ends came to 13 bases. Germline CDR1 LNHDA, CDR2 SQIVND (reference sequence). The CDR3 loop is CASSPQGGSNTGELFF. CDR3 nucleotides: TGTGCCAGTAGTCCTCAGGGGGGATCGAACACCGGGGAGCTGTTTTTT. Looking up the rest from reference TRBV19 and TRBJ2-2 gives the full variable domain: DGGITQSPKYLFRKEGQNVTLSCEQNLNHDAMYWYRQDPGQGLRLIYYSQIVNDFQKGDIAEGYSVSREKKESFPLTVTSAQKNPTAFYLCASSPQGGSNTGELFFGEGSRLTVL.

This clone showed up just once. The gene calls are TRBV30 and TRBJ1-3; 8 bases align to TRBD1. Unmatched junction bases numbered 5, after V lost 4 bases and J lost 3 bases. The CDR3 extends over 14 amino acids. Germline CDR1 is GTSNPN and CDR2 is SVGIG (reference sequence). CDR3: CAWTVTGGGNTIYF. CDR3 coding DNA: TGTGCCTGGACGGTTACAGGGGGTGGAAACACCATATATTTT.

CDR3 sequence reads: CASSETGIAILDEQFF. CDR3 in DNA: TGTGCCAGCAGTGAAACCGGGATAGCCATCCTGGATGAGCAGTTCTTC. The V and J genes are TRBV6-1 and TRBJ2-1; TRBD2 is a possible D gene (5 bases). V was trimmed by 2 bases and J by 8 bases, leaving 19 bases between them. Per the germline V gene, CDR1 is MNHNS and CDR2 is SASEGT. The CDR3 runs 16 residues.

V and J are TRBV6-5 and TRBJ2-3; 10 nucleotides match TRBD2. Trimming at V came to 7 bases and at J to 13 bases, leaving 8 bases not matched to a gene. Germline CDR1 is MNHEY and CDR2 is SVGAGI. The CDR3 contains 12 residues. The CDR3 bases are TGTGCCAGCAAGACTAGCGGGCCTCATGAGTATTTT. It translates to CASKTSGPHEYF.

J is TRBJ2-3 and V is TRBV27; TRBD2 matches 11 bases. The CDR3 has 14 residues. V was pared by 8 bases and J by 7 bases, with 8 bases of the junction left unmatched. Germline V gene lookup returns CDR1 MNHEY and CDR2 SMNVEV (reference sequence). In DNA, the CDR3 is TGTGCCAGCCAGGTGACTAGCGGGACTTATACGCAGTATTTT. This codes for CASQVTSGTYTQYF.